This T cell receptor (beta chain) was identified in a study of beta chain features in type 1 diabetes. The study's findings and limits: A potential influence of HLA type upon TCRB rearrangement remained unresolved herein. Moderate yet significant TCRB CDR3 shortening was seen in Type 1 diabetes patients in all four CD4+ subsets.

Of note for this clone: Its target is not known.

A single heparinised blood sample, averaging roughly 0.11 L, was obtained per donor. Reverse transcribing all isolated RNA meant expressed TCRB transcripts were sequenced. The repertoire was sequenced with immunoSEQ multiplex PCR; TCRdb's copy has only in-frame clones and lacks some. The sample has some 290,000 clones; more than 13% are singletons. V trimming: 3 bases; J trimming: 4 bases; junction bases outside the gene matches: 8. The germline gives CDR1 MNHEY, CDR2 SMNVEV (reference sequence). The CDR3 runs to 16 residues. Sequenced: naive CD4+ T cells from blood. The TCR originated in a man aged 25 to 40 with type 1 diabetes. V usage is TRBV27 and J usage is TRBJ2-3; TRBD2 aligns across 9 bases. The DNA of the CDR3 is TGTGCCAGCAGTTTGTTTAGCGGGAGCGTCTCAGATACGCAGTATTTT. Its translation: CASSLFSGSVSDTQYF.